This T cell receptor beta chain stems from a study of T-cell memory formation after mild COVID-19. Study-wide background: The two donors had largely donor-specific TCR clusters.

General study points: Contracting clones from day 15 to 85 showed balanced CD4/CD8; later expanders favored CD4+. Second-wave clones that peaked on day 37 lacked confirmed SARS-CoV-2 specificity.

V was clipped by 2 bases and J by 3 bases; unmatched bases: 19. Germline CDR1 and CDR2: LNHNV and YYDKDF (reference sequence). There are 21 residues in the CDR3. TCRdb analysed the 5' RACE reads with MiXCR anew, one entry per CDR3 protein. This sample has 130,000 to 150,000 distinct CDR3 sequences, with about 19% found just once. With regard to this clonotype: What it binds is unknown.

Specimen: PBMCs or a T cell subset sorted from them (not recorded which). The chain is built from TRBV15 and TRBJ1-1, with TRBD1 matching 12 bases. This sequence originates from an adult woman who had mild COVID-19 (a few samples of this study predate the infection). Cell type and time point are not known. The CDR3 region is CATSRPRAFFGTGGGDTEAFF. CDR3 DNA: TGTGCCACCAGCAGACCCCGAGCCTTTTTCGGGACAGGGGGCGGTGACACTGAAGCTTTCTTT.